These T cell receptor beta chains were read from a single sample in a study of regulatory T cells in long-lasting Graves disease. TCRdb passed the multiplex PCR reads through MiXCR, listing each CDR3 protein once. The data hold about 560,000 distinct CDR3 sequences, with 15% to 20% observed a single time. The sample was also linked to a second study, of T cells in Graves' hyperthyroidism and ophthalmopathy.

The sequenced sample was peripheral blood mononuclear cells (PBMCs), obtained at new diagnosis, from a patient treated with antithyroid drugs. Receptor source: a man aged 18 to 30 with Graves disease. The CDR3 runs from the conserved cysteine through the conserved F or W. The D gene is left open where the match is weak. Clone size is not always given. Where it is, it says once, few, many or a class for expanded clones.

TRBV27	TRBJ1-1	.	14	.	CASRGRGMNTEAFF
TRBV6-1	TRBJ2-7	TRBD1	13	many	CASSKPTGNEQYF
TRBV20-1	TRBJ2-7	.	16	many	CSARDQSRALSYEQYF
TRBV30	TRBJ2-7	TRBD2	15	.	CAWSGLAGPTYEQYF
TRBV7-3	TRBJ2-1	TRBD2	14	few	CASSWGGGHNEQFF
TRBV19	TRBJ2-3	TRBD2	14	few	CASSQLAGADTQYF
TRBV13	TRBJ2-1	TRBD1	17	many	CASSTSTGEIRYNEQFF
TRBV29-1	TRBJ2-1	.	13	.	CSVVLRESNEQFF
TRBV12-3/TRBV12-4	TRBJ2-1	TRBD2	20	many	CASRGLAGTSGSRGYNEQFF
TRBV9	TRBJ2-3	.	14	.	CASSAKDYTDTQYF
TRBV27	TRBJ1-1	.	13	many	CASSNQGNTEAFF
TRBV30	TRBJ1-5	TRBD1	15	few	CAWGQGAGSNQPQHF
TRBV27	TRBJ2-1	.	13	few	CASSSPGHNEQFF
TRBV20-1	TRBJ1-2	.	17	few	CSAKSDRPPFPNYGYTF
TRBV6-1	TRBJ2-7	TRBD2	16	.	CASSELAGASSYEQYF
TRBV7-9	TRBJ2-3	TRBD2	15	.	CASSLGAGAADTQYF
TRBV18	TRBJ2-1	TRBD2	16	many	CASSPRFSGITNEQFF
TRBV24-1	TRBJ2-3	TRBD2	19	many	CATSDPASGDFLSTDTQYF
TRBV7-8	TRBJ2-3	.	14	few	CASSLEGPTDTQYF
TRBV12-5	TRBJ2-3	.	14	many	CASGYDSSTDTQYF
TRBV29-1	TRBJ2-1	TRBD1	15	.	CSVAFGTGGQNEQFF
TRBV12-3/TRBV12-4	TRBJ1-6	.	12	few	CASRLAYSPLHF
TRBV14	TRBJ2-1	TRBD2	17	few	CASSQRPGLAGSGEQFF
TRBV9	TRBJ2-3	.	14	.	CASSPVGRADTQYF
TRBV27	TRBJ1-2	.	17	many	CASSFQQLGRLGSGYTF
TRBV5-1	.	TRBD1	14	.	CASSSSYRGETQYF
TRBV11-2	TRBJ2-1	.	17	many	CASSPLLGGGGNNEQFF
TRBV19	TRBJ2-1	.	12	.	CASTKVGAEQFF
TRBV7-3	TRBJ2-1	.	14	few	CASSLPGPYNEQFF
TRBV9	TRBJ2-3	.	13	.	CASSVVITDTQYF
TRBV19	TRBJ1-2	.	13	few	CASTVVEGDGYTF
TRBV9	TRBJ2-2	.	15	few	CASSVLGDHTGELFF
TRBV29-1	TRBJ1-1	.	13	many	CSVDSQMNTEAFF
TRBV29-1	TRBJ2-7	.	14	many	CSVVATGNHYEQYF
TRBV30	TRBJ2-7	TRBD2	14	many	CAWIGLALAYEQYF
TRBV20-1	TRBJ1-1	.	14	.	CSATGGAVNTEAFF
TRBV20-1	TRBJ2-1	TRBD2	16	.	CSARDIAGGAGNEQFF
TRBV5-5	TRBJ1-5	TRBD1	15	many	CASSSAGQGRQPQHF
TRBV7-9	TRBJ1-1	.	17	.	CASSPRRKGWGHTEAFF
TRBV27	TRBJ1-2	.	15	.	CASSLSGGSVAGYTF
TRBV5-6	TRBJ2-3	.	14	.	CVSSGLGSTDTQYF
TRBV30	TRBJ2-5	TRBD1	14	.	CAWSTGQGGETQYF
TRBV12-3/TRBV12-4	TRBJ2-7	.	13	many	CASSLLGEGEQYF
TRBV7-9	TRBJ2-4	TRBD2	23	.	CASSPEGIIWRERGGIPKNIQYF